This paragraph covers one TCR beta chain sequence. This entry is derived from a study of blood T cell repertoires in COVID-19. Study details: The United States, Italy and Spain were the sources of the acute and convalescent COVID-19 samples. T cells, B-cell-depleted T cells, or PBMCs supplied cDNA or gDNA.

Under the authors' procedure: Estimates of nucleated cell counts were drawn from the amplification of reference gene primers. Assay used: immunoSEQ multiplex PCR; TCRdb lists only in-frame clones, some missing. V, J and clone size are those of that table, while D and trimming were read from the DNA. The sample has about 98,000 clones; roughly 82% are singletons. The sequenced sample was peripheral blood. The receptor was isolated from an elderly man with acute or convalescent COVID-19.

This CDR3 reads CASSYSARSGRLQRDTQYF. The CDR3 nucleotides read TGTGCCAGCAGCTACTCGGCGAGGAGCGGGAGGCTCCAAAGAGATACGCAGTATTTT. The chain links TRBV7-2 to TRBJ2-3; 9 positions match TRBD2. With 4 bases clipped from V and 5 bases from J, the junction kept 19 bases outside the gene matches. The germline gives CDR1 SGHTA, CDR2 FQGNSA. There are 19 residues in the CDR3. The complete variable domain, with remaining parts taken from reference TRBV7-2 and TRBJ2-3, reads GAGVSQSPSNKVTEKGKDVELRCDPISGHTALYWYRQSLGQGLEFLIYFQGNSAPDKSGLPSDRFSAERTGGSVSTLTIQRTQQEDSAVYLCASSYSARSGRLQRDTQYFGPGTRLTVL.